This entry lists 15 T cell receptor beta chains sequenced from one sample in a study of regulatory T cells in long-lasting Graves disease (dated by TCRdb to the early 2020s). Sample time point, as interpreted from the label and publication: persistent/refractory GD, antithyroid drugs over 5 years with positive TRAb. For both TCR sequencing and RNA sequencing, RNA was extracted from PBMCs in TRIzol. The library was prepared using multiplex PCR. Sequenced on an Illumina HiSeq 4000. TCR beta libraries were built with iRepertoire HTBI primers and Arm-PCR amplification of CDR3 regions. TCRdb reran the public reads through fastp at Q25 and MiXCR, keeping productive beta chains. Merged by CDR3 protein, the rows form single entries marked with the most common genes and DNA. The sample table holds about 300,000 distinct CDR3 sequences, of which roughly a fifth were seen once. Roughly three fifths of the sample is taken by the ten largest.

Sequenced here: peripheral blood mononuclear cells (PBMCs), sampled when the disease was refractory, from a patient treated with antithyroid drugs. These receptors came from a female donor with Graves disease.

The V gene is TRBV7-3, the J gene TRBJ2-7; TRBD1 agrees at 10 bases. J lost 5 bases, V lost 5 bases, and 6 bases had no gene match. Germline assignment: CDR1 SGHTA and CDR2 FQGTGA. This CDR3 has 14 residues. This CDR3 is CASSTRDRGHEQYF. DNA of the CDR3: TGTGCCAGCAGCACCCGGGACAGGGGCCACGAGCAGTACTTC.

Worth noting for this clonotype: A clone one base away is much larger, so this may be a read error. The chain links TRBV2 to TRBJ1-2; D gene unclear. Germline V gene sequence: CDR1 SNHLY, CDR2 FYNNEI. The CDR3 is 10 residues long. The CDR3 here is CATRGNGYTF. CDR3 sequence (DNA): TGTGCGACGCGTGGGAATGGCTACACCTTC.

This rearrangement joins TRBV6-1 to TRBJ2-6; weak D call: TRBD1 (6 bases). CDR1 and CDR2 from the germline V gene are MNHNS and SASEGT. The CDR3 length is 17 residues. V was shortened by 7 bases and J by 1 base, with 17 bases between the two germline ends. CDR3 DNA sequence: TGTGCCAGCAACCCCCGAGCAGGGGTATCTGGGGCCAACGTCCTGACTTTC. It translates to CASNPRAGVSGANVLTF.

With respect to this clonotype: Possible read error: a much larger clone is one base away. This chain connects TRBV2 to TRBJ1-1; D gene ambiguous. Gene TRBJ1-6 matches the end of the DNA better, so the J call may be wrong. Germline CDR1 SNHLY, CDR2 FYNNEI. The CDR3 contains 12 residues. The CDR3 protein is CASSRLDPPLHF. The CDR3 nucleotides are TGTGCCAGCAGCCGCCTAGATCCACCCCTCCACTTT.

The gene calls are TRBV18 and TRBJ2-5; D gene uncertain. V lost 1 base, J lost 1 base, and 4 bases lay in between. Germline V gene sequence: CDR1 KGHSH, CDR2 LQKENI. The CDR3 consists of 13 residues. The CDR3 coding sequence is TGTGCCAGCTCACCACGGTCCCAAGAGACCCAGTACTTC. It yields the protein CASSPRSQETQYF.

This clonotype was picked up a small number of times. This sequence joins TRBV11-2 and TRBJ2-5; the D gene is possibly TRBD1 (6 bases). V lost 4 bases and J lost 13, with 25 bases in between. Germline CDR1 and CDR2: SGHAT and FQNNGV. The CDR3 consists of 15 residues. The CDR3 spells CASSYSPEGGTGRYF. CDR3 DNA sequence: TGTGCCAGCAGCTACTCCCCTGAGGGTGGAACAGGGAGGTACTTC.

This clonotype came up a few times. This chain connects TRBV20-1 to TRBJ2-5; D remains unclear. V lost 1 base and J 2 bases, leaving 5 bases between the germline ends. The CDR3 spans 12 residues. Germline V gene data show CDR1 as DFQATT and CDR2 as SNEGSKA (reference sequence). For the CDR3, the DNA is TGCAGTGCTAGAGGACATCAAGAGACCCAGTACTTC. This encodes CSARGHQETQYF.

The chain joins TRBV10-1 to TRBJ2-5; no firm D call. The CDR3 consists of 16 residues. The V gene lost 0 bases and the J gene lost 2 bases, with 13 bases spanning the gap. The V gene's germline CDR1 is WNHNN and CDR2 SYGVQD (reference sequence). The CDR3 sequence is CASSESWAGNQETQYF. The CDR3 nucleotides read TGCGCCAGCAGTGAGTCCTGGGCAGGCAATCAAGAGACCCAGTACTTC.

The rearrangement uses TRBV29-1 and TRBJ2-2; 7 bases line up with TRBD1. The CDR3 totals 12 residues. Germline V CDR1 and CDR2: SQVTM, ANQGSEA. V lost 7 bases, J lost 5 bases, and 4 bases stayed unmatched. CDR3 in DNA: TGCAGCGGAAAACAGGGGACCGGGGAGCTGTTTTTT. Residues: CSGKQGTGELFF.

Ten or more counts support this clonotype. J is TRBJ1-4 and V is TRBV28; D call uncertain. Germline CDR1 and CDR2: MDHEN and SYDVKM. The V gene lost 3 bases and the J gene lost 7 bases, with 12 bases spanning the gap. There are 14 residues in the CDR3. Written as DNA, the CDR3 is TGTGCCAGCAGTTTGGCCATGGGAATTGAAAAACTGTTTTTT. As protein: CASSLAMGIEKLFF.

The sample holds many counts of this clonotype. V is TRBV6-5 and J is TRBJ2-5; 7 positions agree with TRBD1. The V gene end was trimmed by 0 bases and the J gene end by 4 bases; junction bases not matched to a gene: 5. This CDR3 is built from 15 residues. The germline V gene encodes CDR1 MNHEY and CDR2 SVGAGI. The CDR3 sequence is CASSYSRNRGETQYF. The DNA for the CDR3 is TGTGCCAGCAGTTACTCGAGAAACAGGGGAGAGACCCAGTACTTC.

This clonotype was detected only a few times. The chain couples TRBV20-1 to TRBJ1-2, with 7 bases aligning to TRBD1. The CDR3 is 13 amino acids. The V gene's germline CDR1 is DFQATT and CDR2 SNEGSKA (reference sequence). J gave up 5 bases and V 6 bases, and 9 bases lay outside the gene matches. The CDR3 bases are TGCAGTGCCCAGGGGGTACAGGCGTATGGCTACACCTTC. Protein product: CSAQGVQAYGYTF.

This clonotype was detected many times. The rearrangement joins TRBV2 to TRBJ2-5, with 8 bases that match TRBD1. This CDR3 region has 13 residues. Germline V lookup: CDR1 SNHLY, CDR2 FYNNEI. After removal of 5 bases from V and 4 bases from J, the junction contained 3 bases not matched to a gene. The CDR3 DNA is TGTGCCAGCAGTCCCGGGACAGGAGAGACCCAGTACTTC. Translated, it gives CASSPGTGETQYF.

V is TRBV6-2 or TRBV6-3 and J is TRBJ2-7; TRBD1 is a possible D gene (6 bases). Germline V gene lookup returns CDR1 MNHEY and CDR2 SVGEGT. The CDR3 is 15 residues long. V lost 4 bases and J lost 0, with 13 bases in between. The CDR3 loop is CASSSGDATSYEQYF. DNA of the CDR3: TGTGCCAGCAGTTCAGGGGACGCGACCTCCTACGAGCAGTACTTC.

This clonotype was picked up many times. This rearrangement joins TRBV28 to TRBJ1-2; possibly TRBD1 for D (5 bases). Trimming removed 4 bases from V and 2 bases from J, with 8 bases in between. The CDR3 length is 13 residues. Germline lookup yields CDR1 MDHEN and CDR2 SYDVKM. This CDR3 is CASSSDTNYGYTF. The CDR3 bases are TGTGCCAGCAGTTCGGACACAAACTATGGCTACACCTTC.